A single sample is the source of the 2 T cell receptor beta chains below, sequenced in a study of shared clonotypes between healthy human individuals. Libraries were prepared by immunoSEQ multiplex PCR; TCRdb keeps only in-frame clonotypes and omits some of them. This sample carries a few million clones, just over 90% of them seen once, and the ten largest clones take around 0.4%. Specimen: naive CD4+ T cells from PBMCs. Documented subset: CD45RA+ positively selected. The receptors here all came from a young man in good health. Some clones in this sample may be carry-over from other donors' samples.

This sequence joins TRBV2 and TRBJ2-1; 7 bases align to TRBD2. CDR1 and CDR2 (germline): SNHLY, FYNNEI. The CDR3 contains 13 residues. V gave up 7 bases and J gave up 9 bases; unmatched junction bases: 9. CDR3 nucleotides: TGTGCCAGCACTTGGGACTATCTACTTGAGCAGTTCTTC. Translating gives CASTWDYLLEQFF.

The V call is TRBV28, the J call TRBJ2-2; 11 positions agree with TRBD2. The CDR3 loop spans 16 amino acids. The germline CDR1 and CDR2 sequences are MDHEN and SYDVKM. V shed 6 bases and J 7 bases; nucleotides not matched to a gene: 10. CDR3 amino acids: CASRHPGLAAYGELFF. The CDR3 DNA is TGTGCCAGCAGACACCCGGGACTAGCGGCGTACGGGGAGCTGTTTTTT.